What follows are 20 T cell receptor beta chains derived from one specimen sequenced in a study of PD-1 blockade in classical Hodgkin lymphoma. The assay was immunoSEQ multiplex PCR, and TCRdb's table has in-frame clones only and misses some. The sample lists about 13,000 clones; over 80% were seen once. Relapses following autologous stem cell transplantation were seen in all patients, with brentuximab vedotin exposure varying. The sample consisted of peripheral blood mononuclear cells (PBMCs), taken at baseline. Receptors were obtained from a human donor with classical Hodgkin lymphoma.

The gene calls are TRBV5-1 and TRBJ2-4; the match to TRBD2 covers 11 bases. The J segment lost 9 bases and the V segment lost 4 bases, leaving 9 bases of the junction unmatched. CDR3 length equals 15 residues. Germline V gene lookup returns CDR1 SGHRS and CDR2 YFSETQ. The CDR3 coding sequence is TGCGCCAGCAGCGGGTCTAGCGGGGGGCGGGTCATTCAGTACTTC. It is translated as CASSGSSGGRVIQYF.

The J gene is TRBJ2-2, the V gene TRBV7-6, with 13 bases matching TRBD2. V was clipped by 0 bases and J by 6 bases; unmatched bases: 10. Germline CDR1 and CDR2: SGHVS and FNYEAQ. The CDR3 spans 19 residues. CDR3 protein: CASSLALPTSGGRAGELFF. The CDR3, as DNA: TGTGCCAGCAGCTTAGCGCTCCCGACTAGCGGGGGGCGAGCCGGGGAGCTGTTTTTT.

The rearrangement joins TRBV5-4 to TRBJ2-7; D unresolved. With 3 bases removed from V and 0 bases from J, the gap between germline ends came to 10 bases. Germline CDR1 SGHNT, CDR2 YYREEE (reference sequence). The CDR3 consists of 14 residues. CDR3 coding DNA: TGTGCCAGCAGCTCGACCAAAAGCTCCTACGAGCAGTACTTC. Its translation: CASSSTKSSYEQYF.

V usage is TRBV5-1 and J usage is TRBJ2-5; 8 bases map to TRBD1. This CDR3 is 15 amino acids long. V was pared by 1 base and J by 3 bases, with 5 bases of the junction left unmatched. Germline assignment: CDR1 SGHRS and CDR2 YFSETQ. The CDR3 region is CASSLSGGMEETQYF. In DNA form, the CDR3 reads TGCGCCAGCAGCTTGTCAGGGGGCATGGAAGAGACCCAGTACTTC.

This clone was detected only a few times. This sequence joins TRBV6-1 and TRBJ1-2, with a tentative D call TRBD1 (6 bases). The germline V gene encodes CDR1 MNHNS and CDR2 SASEGT. This CDR3 is built from 15 residues. V lost 4 bases and J 5 bases, leaving 17 bases between the germline ends. This CDR3 reads CASSADGGQHYGYTF. CDR3 bases: TGTGCCAGCAGTGCCGACGGGGGGCAGCATTATGGCTACACCTTC.

The V gene is TRBV4-2, the J gene TRBJ2-2, with TRBD2 matching 11 bases. This CDR3 comprises 20 residues. CDR1 is LGHNA, CDR2 YNFKEQ, per germline. Trimming cost V 0 bases and J 7 bases; bases outside gene matches: 16. The CDR3 bases are TGTGCCAGCAGCCAAGACCCCGCCGCGAGGCTAGCGGGAGGAATCGGGGAGCTGTTTTTT. It yields the protein CASSQDPAARLAGGIGELFF.

As DNA, the CDR3 is TGCGCCAGCAGCCGAGGCGGGACGGTGGCGACCTACAATGAGCAGTTCTTC. It translates to CASSRGGTVATYNEQFF. This sequence joins TRBV5-1 and TRBJ2-1, with D possibly being TRBD2 (6 bases). The germline gives CDR1 SGHRS, CDR2 YFSETQ. The V end lost 4 bases, the J end lost 2 bases, and 19 bases lay between the germline ends. The CDR3 length is 17 residues.

Here the CDR3 DNA reads TGCAGCGTTGTGCTTAGCCAGGGGGAAAATGGCGAGCAGTACTTC. This gives the protein CSVVLSQGENGEQYF. V and J are TRBV29-1 and TRBJ2-7, with 7 bases that match TRBD1. This CDR3 spans 15 amino acids. V shed 4 bases, J shed 6 bases, and the junction held 15 bases outside the gene matches. Looked up from germline, CDR1 is SQVTM and CDR2 is ANQGSEA.

The V call is TRBV5-1, the J call TRBJ1-4; maybe TRBD1 (6 bases). Per the germline V gene, CDR1 is SGHRS and CDR2 is YFSETQ. Trimming cost V 3 bases and J 7 bases, with 13 bases left between them. This CDR3 has 14 amino acids. CDR3 nucleotide sequence: TGCGCCAGCAGCTCCAGGGGCGGTGGTGAAAAACTGTTTTTT. Amino acids: CASSSRGGGEKLFF.

CDR3 sequence: CASSLTDSYNEQFF. In DNA form, the CDR3 reads TGTGCCAGCAGCTTAACTGACTCCTACAATGAGCAGTTCTTC. J is TRBJ2-1 and V is TRBV5-5; D remains ambiguous. The CDR3 covers 14 residues. Trimming stripped 2 bases from V and 0 bases from J, with 6 bases between. Germline-derived CDR1 and CDR2 are SGHKS and YYEKEE (reference sequence).

This sequence joins TRBV13 and TRBJ2-5, with TRBD2 identical over 11 bases. CDR3 length equals 14 residues. CDR1 is PRHDT and CDR2 is FYEKMQ in the germline V gene (reference sequence). The junction had 2 bases not matched to a gene; V was cut back by 3 bases and J by 5 bases. CDR3 coding DNA: TGTGCCAGCAGCTTTAGCGGGAGGGACGAGACCCAGTACTTC. This gives the protein CASSFSGRDETQYF. Looking up the rest from reference TRBV13 and TRBJ2-5 gives the full variable domain: AAGVIQSPRHLIKEKRETATLKCYPIPRHDTVYWYQQGPGQDPQFLISFYEKMQSDKGSIPDRFSAQQFSDYHSELNMSSLELGDSALYFCASSFSGRDETQYFGPGTRLLVL.

This chain links TRBV27 with TRBJ1-4; D call uncertain. The germline CDR1 and CDR2 sequences are MNHEY and SMNVEV (reference sequence). The CDR3 loop spans 14 amino acids. The V gene lost 2 bases and the J gene lost 4 bases, with 8 bases spanning the gap. The CDR3 nucleotides read TGTGCCAGCAGTTTAGGCGGGCTTAATGAAAAACTGTTTTTT. Its protein is CASSLGGLNEKLFF.

The rearrangement uses TRBV5-1 and TRBJ2-5, with TRBD1 as a possible D gene (6 bases). CDR1 is SGHRS and CDR2 is YFSETQ in the germline V gene. The CDR3 has 15 residues. Trimming took 1 base from V and 5 from J, leaving 15 bases between them. This CDR3 is CASSLIGGSGETQYF. CDR3 in DNA: TGCGCCAGCAGCTTGATTGGGGGCTCGGGGGAGACCCAGTACTTC.

The rearrangement joins TRBV28 to TRBJ1-2; D is uncertain. V lost 3 bases, J lost 7 bases, and 9 bases lay in between. This CDR3 region has 12 residues. Germline V CDR1 and CDR2: MDHEN, SYDVKM. The CDR3 sequence is CASSFLTGGYTF. CDR3 nucleotide sequence: TGTGCCAGCAGTTTCCTGACTGGTGGCTACACCTTC.

The rearrangement uses TRBV28 and TRBJ1-1, with TRBD1 as a possible D gene (5 bases). The CDR3 is 12 amino acids. Trimming left V 9 bases short and J 12 bases short, with 20 bases between. Germline lookup yields CDR1 MDHEN and CDR2 SYDVKM. The CDR3 DNA reads TGTGCCAGTGGGGTAGCGGACATAAGAACTTTCTTT. This gives the protein CASGVADIRTFF.

The rearrangement uses TRBV19 and TRBJ2-2; D is unresolved. This CDR3 has 12 residues. Germline values: CDR1 LNHDA, CDR2 SQIVND (reference sequence). V lost 10 bases and J 0 bases, leaving 6 bases between the germline ends. As DNA, the CDR3 is TGTGCCACCCCCACGAACACCGGGGAGCTGTTTTTT. Encoded protein: CATPTNTGELFF.

A single count supports this clone. V and J are TRBV7-2 and TRBJ2-7; TRBD1 might be the D (5 bases). Germline loops: CDR1 SGHTA, CDR2 FQGNSA. The V end lost 4 bases, the J end lost 0 bases, and 13 bases lay between the germline ends. The CDR3 runs 15 residues. In DNA form, the CDR3 reads TGTGCCAGCAGCTCACAGACAGCGAGCTCCTACGAGCAGTACTTC. Translation gives CASSSQTASSYEQYF.

The chain carries TRBV10-1 and TRBJ2-5; 16 bases line up with TRBD2. Germline lookup yields CDR1 WNHNN and CDR2 SYGVQD (reference sequence). This CDR3 region has 16 residues. The ends lost 8 bases at V and 2 bases at J; junction bases unmatched: 5. As DNA, the CDR3 is TGCGCCAGCTCGGCGGGACTAGCGGGAGGGCAAGAGACCCAGTACTTC. Its translation is CASSAGLAGGQETQYF.

The chain joins TRBV4-2 to TRBJ1-1; D may be TRBD1 (5 bases). CDR1 is LGHNA, CDR2 YNFKEQ, per germline. Trimming took off 0 bases at V and 0 bases at J, with 5 bases between the two ends. The CDR3 length is 14 residues. CDR3 amino acids: CASSQEGLNTEAFF. CDR3 sequence (DNA): TGTGCCAGCAGCCAAGAGGGGCTGAACACTGAAGCTTTCTTT.

This clone rates as medium-sized (0.01 to 0.1%). J is TRBJ2-2 and V is TRBV6-5; the D is unclear. The CDR3 contains 16 residues. Germline loops: CDR1 MNHEY, CDR2 SVGAGI. Deletions cut 0 bases from V and 6 bases from J, with 14 bases between. The CDR3 DNA is TGTGCCAGCAGTTACTCGGCCCCGGAGCAACCCGGGGAGCTGTTTTTT. Protein: CASSYSAPEQPGELFF.